Described below is a single T cell receptor (beta chain) sequence and its context. Its antigen is still unknown. There are no base qualities to consult, and no much larger clone falls within one base. TCRbeta CDR3 regions were amplified from genomic DNA using the immunoSEQ Assay, a bias-controlled multiplex PCR. The original pipeline was this. The number of nucleated cells in each sample was estimated by amplification of reference gene primers within the assay. Sequence reads were collapsed and filtered to measure the absolute abundance of every unique TCRbeta CDR3 rearrangement. Productive Simpson clonality was computed per sample as the square root of Simpson's diversity index over productive rearrangements. TCRdb carries this immuneACCESS record with in-frame sequences only. Its versions omit some clonotypes, under half of them owing to an unresolved V gene in the studies checked, with the rest unexplained. V, J and clone size derive from that table, while D and trimming were established from the DNA sequence. In this sample the table shows around 100,000 clones, 90% of which occur a single time. About 6.7% of the sample goes to the ten largest clones.

From the cysteine through the phenylalanine, the CDR3 covers 17 amino acids. CDR3 DNA is the only sequence kept; it has 51 bases, read in frame from the first base. V is pared back by 2 bases and J by 2 bases, with 19 bases lying between the germline termini. Reading the germline V gene gives CDR1 SGHTA and CDR2 FQGNSA. One collaborating source in Seattle enrolled patients while the patients were actively infected and followed the patients over time throughout the course of disease. Each collaborating institution followed its own protocols to collect whole blood in K2EDTA tubes. For TCRbeta analysis, collaborator samples were shipped as frozen whole blood, as isolated PBMCs, or as DNA extracted from either sample type. These data are taken from a study of blood T cell repertoires in COVID-19 (TCRdb year 2020). With respect to the entire study: Samples covering the acute and convalescent phases of COVID-19 were provided by collaborators in the United States, Italy and Spain. The material from the prospective study consisted of cDNA or gDNA derived from T cells, B-cell-depleted T cells, or PBMCs. The dataset comprised deeply sampled blood TCRbeta repertoires from subjects exposed to, actively infected with, or recovered from COVID-19. The repertoires were released in a freely available public database meant as a resource for research on the immune response to SARS-CoV-2. The samples were drawn from two sources: the first 160 participants of the ongoing ImmuneRACE study, and 1,254 subjects contributed by 6 global collaborators. The sample metadata nearly always contained a de-identified subject ID, COVID-19 status, age in years and sex. Where available, HLA class I and class II types were obtained from metadata supplied by the sample provider rather than from assay-based typing.

General conclusions and limits of the study: Clinical and demographic metadata were provided uncurated, with the amount varying by source and participant.

Sequenced material: peripheral blood. The receptor was derived from a man aged 18 to 29 with COVID-19, enrolled during active disease. Recombination linked TRBV7-2 to TRBJ2-7; the D gene is perhaps TRBD2, on 5 matching bases. The nucleotide sequence reads as follows: TGTGCCAGCAGCTTACGACCCACATGGAGCGGAGCCTACGAGCAGTACTTC. Translated, this gives CASSLRPTWSGAYEQYF.